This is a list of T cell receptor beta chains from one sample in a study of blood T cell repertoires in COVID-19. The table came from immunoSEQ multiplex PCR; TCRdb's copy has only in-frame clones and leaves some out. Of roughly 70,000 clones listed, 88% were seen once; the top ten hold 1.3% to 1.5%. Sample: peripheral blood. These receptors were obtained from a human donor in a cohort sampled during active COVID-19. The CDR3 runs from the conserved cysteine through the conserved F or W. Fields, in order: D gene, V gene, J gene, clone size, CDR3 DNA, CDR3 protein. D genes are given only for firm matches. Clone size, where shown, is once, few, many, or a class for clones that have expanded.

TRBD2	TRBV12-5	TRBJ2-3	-	TGTGCTAGTGGTTTGGTACTGAGCGGGAGGGCAGATACGCAGTATTTT	CASGLVLSGRADTQYF
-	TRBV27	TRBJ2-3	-	TGTGCCAGCAGTTCAGGAAAAGATACGCAGTATTTT	CASSSGKDTQYF
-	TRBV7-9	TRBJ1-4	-	TGTGCCAGCAGTCTCCAAGCAACGTCTGATGAAAAACTGTTTTTT	CASSLQATSDEKLFF
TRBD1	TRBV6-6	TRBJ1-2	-	TGTGCCAGCAGTATTGGGACAGGGGGCAACTATGGCTACACCTTC	CASSIGTGGNYGYTF
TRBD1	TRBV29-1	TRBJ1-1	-	TGCAGCGTTAAAACAGGGGCTGAAGCTTTCTTT	CSVKTGAEAFF
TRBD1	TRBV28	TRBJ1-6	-	TGTGCCAGCAGTTCCGGACAGGGACGGTCACCCCTCCACTTT	CASSSGQGRSPLHF
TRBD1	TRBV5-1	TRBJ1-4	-	TGCGCCAGCTCCCGACAGGGAGCTAATGAAAAACTGTTTTTT	CASSRQGANEKLFF
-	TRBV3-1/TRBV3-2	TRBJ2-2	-	TGTGCCAGCAGCCAAGCCACTAACACCGGGGAGCTGTTTTTT	CASSQATNTGELFF
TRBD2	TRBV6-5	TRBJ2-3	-	TGTGCCAGCATGGGACTAACCGATACGCAGTATTTT	CASMGLTDTQYF
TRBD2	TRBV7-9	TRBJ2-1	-	TGTGCCAGCAGCATCTACCCCGGGACTAGCGGCCTCAATGAGCAGTTCTTC	CASSIYPGTSGLNEQFF
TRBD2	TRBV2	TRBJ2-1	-	TGTGCCACCAGCGGGGGCTCCTACAATGAGCAGTTCTTC	CATSGGSYNEQFF
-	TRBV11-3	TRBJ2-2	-	TGTGCCAGCAGCTCCGGGACTCAGAACACCGGGGAGCTGTTTTTT	CASSSGTQNTGELFF
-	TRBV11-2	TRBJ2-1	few	TGTGCCAGCAGCTTACGCGGTCGGAGAAGCTCCTACAATGAGCAGTTCTTC	CASSLRGRRSSYNEQFF
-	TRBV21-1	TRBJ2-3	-	TGTGCCAGCCCCAAGGCAGGGGTTGCAGATACGCAGTATTTT	CASPKAGVADTQYF
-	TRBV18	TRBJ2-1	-	TGTGCCAGCTCACCACTAGCAAGCTCCTACAATGAGCAGTTCTTC	CASSPLASSYNEQFF
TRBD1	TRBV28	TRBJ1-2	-	TGTGCCAGCAGTGTCATGCGGGACAGGGGGCATGGCTACACCTTC	CASSVMRDRGHGYTF
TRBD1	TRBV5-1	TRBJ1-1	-	TGCGCCAGCAGCTACGCCGGGACAGGCCAGAACACTGAAGCTTTCTTT	CASSYAGTGQNTEAFF
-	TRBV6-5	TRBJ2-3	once	TGTGCCAGCAGATTCCTGACTGGGAGCACAGATACGCAGTATTTT	CASRFLTGSTDTQYF
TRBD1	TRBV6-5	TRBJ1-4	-	TGTGCCAGCAGCCTCACCCGGGACAGAAGTGAAAAACTGTTTTTT	CASSLTRDRSEKLFF
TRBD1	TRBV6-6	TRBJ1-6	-	TGTGCCAGCAGGGGGACAGGGGCGAGCTATAATTCACCCCTCCACTTT	CASRGTGASYNSPLHF
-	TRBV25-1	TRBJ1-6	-	TGTGCCAGCAGCCGGTTCGATAATTCACCCCTCCACTTT	CASSRFDNSPLHF
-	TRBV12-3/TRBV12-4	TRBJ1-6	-	TGTGCCAGCAGTTTAGCCGGTACTTCACCCCTCCACTTT	CASSLAGTSPLHF
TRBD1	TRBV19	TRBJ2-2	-	TGTGCCAGTAGGGACGCGGACAGGGCGAACACCGGGGAGCTGTTTTTT	CASRDADRANTGELFF
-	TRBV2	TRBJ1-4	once	TGTGCCAGCAGTGAACGAGGCAATGAAAAACTGTTTTTT	CASSERGNEKLFF
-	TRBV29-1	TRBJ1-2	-	TGCAGCGTTGAGCGCCAGGCTTACACTAACTATGGCTACACCTTC	CSVERQAYTNYGYTF
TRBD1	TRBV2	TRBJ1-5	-	TGTGCCAGCAGTGTTTCCCCGACAGGGTCGGGTCAGCCCCAGCATTTT	CASSVSPTGSGQPQHF
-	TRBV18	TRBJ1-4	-	TGTGCCAGCTCACCAAAGGAGGGGCTGTTTTTT	CASSPKEGLFF
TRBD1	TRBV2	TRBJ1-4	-	TGTGCCAGCCAAATTCGAACAGGGGATAATGAAAAACTGTTTTTT	CASQIRTGDNEKLFF
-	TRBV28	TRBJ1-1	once	TGTGCCAGCACCTCAGGGGACCATGAAGCTTTCTTT	CASTSGDHEAFF
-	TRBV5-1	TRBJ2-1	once	TGCGCCAGCAGCTTGGGAAGCTCCAATGAGCAGTTCTTC	CASSLGSSNEQFF
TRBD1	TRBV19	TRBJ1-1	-	TGTGCCAGTAGTATAGAGGCTTGGGGACAGGGGTTGAACACTGAAGCTTTCTTT	CASSIEAWGQGLNTEAFF
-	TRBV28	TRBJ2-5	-	TGTGCCAGCAGTTTATCCAAGGAGGAGACCCAGTACTTC	CASSLSKEETQYF
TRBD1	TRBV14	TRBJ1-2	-	TGTGCCAGCAGCCAAGCAAAGAACAGGGGCTATGGCTACACCTTC	CASSQAKNRGYGYTF
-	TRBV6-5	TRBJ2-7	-	TGTGCCAGCAGTTACTCCTGGACACGTGCGGCGTACGAGCAGTACTTC	CASSYSWTRAAYEQYF
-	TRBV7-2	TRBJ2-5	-	TGTGCCAGCAGCTTAACCCGGGAGACCCAGTACTTC	CASSLTRETQYF
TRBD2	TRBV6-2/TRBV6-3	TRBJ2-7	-	TGTGCCAGCAGTTACGGGCTAGCGGGGGCCTCCTACGAGCAGTACTTC	CASSYGLAGASYEQYF
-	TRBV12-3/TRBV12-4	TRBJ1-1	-	TGTGCCAGCAGTCTTCTGCAGGGGACTGAAGCTTTCTTT	CASSLLQGTEAFF
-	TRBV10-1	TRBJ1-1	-	TGCGCCAGCAGTGAGAACCAGGGACAATCAGCTTTCTTT	CASSENQGQSAFF
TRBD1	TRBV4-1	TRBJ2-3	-	TGCGCCAGCAGCCTGGGGACAGGGTCAGATACGCAGTATTTT	CASSLGTGSDTQYF
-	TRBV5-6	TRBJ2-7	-	TGTGCCAGCAGCTTATACCGGGAGTCCTACGAGCAGTACTTC	CASSLYRESYEQYF
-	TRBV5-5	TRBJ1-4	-	TGTGCCAGCAGCTCGACAGCAACTAATGAAAAACTGTTTTTT	CASSSTATNEKLFF
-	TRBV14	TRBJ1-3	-	TGTGCCAGCAGCCAAGAAGCGGGATTCCGCTTAACCTCGTCATCTGGAAACACCATATATTTT	CASSQEAGFRLTSSSGNTIYF
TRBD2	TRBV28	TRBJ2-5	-	TGTGCCAGCACGCACGGGGGACTAGCGGGAAAAAAATGGGGTCAAGAGACCCAGTACTTC	CASTHGGLAGKKWGQETQYF
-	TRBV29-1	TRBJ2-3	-	TGCAGCGTTTTGCGGGGACCGGATACGCAGTATTTT	CSVLRGPDTQYF
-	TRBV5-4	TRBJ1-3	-	TGTGCCAGCAGCGTCCTTGGCACCTTCTCTGGAAACACCATATATTTT	CASSVLGTFSGNTIYF
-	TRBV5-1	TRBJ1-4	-	TGCGCCAGCAGCTTGGCGGGACATAGGGATGAAAAACTGTTTTTT	CASSLAGHRDEKLFF
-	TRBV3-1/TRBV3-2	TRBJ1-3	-	TGTGCCAGCAGCCATGACCTGGGGAGCTCTGGAAACACCATATATTTT	CASSHDLGSSGNTIYF